This TCR beta chain was recovered during a study of blood T cell repertoires in COVID-19. The CDR3 runs 13 residues. The germline V gene encodes CDR1 SNHLY and CDR2 FYNNEI. V was pared by 5 bases and J by 0 bases, with 7 bases between. Produced via immunoSEQ multiplex PCR; TCRdb's table is partial and in-frame only. The sample contains about 330,000 clones, roughly 90% of which appear only once. V is TRBV2 and J is TRBJ1-1; the D is unclear. Sample: peripheral blood. This TCR came from a woman in her 50s with active or convalescent COVID-19. CDR3 nucleotide sequence: TGTGCCAGCAGTCGCGGTTTGAACACTGAAGCTTTCTTT. Translation: CASSRGLNTEAFF. Full variable domain (outside the CDR3, taken from reference TRBV2 and TRBJ1-1): EPEVTQTPSHQVTQMGQEVILRCVPISNHLYFYWYRQILGQKVEFLVSFYNNEISEKSEIFDDQFSVERPDGSNFTLKIRSTKLEDSAMYFCASSRGLNTEAFFGQGTRLTVV.